This T cell receptor beta chain was captured by sequencing in a study of T cell responses to AZD1222 COVID-19 vaccine. Profiled with immunoSEQ multiplex PCR; TCRdb holds only in-frame clones, not every one. This repertoire shows some 130,000 clones, approximately 90% found once; its top ten account for roughly 3.7%. This clonotype was sampled from an adult in good health. Sequenced material: peripheral blood, taken on day 0 of AZD1222 vaccination.

The CDR3, as DNA: TGCGCCAGCAGCCAAGAAAAGGGCCGTGGCACAGATACGCAGTATTTT. Protein sequence: CASSQEKGRGTDTQYF. The rearrangement links TRBV4-1 to TRBJ2-3; D gene uncertain. Trimming stripped 0 bases from V and 1 base from J, with 11 bases between. This CDR3 has 16 residues. Germline V lookup: CDR1 MGHRA, CDR2 YSYEKL.